This T cell receptor (beta chain) is from a study of cytomegalovirus exposure and HLA in healthy donors. Turning to this clone: Its matching antigen is unknown.

Study-wide results and limits: Certain indistinguishable V segments, among them TRBV6-2 and TRBV6-3, were excluded.

Both 60 Vbeta primers and 13 Jbeta primers went into the PCR. TCRdb keeps only in-frame clones here, not all; method: immunoSEQ multiplex PCR. The sample holds around 130,000 clones, 73% seen once. This CDR3 region has 19 residues. J was trimmed by 1 base and V by 5 bases; bases with no gene match: 16. Germline CDR1 reads MDHEN; CDR2 reads SYDVKM. This receptor was identified in a woman aged 40-49 years in good health and CMV-seropositive. The chain uses TRBV28 and TRBJ2-4; 8 bases align to TRBD2. Sequencing was performed on PBMCs. The CDR3 reads CASSPRGGGGWSAKNIQYF. CDR3 bases: TGTGCCAGCAGTCCACGGGGGGGTGGCGGGTGGTCGGCCAAAAACATTCAGTACTTC.